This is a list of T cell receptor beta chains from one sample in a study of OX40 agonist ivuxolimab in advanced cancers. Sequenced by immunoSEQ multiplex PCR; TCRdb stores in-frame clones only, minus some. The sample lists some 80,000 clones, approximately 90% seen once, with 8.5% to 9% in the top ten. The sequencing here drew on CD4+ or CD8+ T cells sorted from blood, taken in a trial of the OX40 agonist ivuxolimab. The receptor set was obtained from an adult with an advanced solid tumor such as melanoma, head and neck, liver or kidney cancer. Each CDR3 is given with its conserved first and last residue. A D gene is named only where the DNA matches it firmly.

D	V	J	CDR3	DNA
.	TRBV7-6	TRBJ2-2	CASSPAGTGELFF	TGTGCCAGCAGCCCAGCCGGGACCGGGGAGCTGTTTTTT
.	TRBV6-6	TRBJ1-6	CASSYWGDSPLHF	TGTGCCAGCAGTTATTGGGGTGATTCACCCCTCCACTTT
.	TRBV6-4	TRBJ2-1	CASSQNFDSYNEQFF	TGTGCCAGCAGTCAGAACTTTGACTCCTACAATGAGCAGTTCTTC
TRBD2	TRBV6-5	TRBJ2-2	CASRDLGGTGELFF	TGTGCCAGCAGGGACCTCGGGGGGACTGGGGAGCTGTTTTTT
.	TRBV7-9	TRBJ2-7	CASSLGGAEQYF	TGTGCCAGCAGCTTGGGGGGGGCGGAGCAGTACTTC
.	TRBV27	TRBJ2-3	CASRQSTDTQYF	TGTGCCAGCAGGCAGAGCACAGATACGCAGTATTTT
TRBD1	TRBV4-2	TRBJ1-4	CASSPELGTGNEKLFF	TGTGCCAGCAGTCCCGAGCTGGGGACAGGTAATGAAAAACTGTTTTTT
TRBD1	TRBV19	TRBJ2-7	CASSPGTGGYEQYF	TGTGCCAGTAGCCCCGGGACAGGGGGCTACGAGCAGTACTTC
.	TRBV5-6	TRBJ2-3	CASSQTRDTTYPLQYF	TGTGCCAGCAGTCAAACCCGGGACACCACTTACCCTCTGCAGTATTTT
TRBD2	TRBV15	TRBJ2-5	CATSRGTSGGEWETQYF	TGTGCCACCAGCAGAGGGACTAGCGGGGGGGAATGGGAGACCCAGTACTTC
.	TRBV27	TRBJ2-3	CATAPGTTADTQYF	TGTGCCACTGCACCGGGGACAACCGCAGATACGCAGTATTTT
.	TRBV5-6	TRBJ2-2	CASSPTGITGELSF	TGTGCCAGCAGCCCGACAGGAATCACCGGGGAGCTGTCTTTT
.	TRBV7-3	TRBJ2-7	CASSRGQPYEQYF	TGTGCCAGCAGCCGAGGACAGCCCTACGAGCAGTACTTC